This TCR beta chain was sequenced for a study of OX40 agonist ivuxolimab in advanced cancers. Study-level results: Still undetermined is the antigen specificity of the expanded peripheral T cells.

About this clone: What it binds is unknown.

TCRdb's copy holds only in-frame clones and misses some; the assay was immunoSEQ multiplex PCR. This table has about 31,000 clones, around 80% appearing once. The CDR3 contains 15 residues. CDR1 and CDR2 (germline): MNHNS, SASEGT. The V gene lost 4 bases and the J gene lost 2 bases, with 12 bases spanning the gap. The input for sequencing was CD4+ or CD8+ T cells sorted from blood, taken in a trial of the OX40 agonist ivuxolimab. The TCR originated in an adult with an advanced solid tumor such as melanoma, head and neck, liver or kidney cancer. This rearrangement joins TRBV6-1 to TRBJ1-5, with D possibly TRBD1 on 5 matching bases. CDR3 DNA: TGTGCCAGCAGTGGGGGCAGGGTTGGCAATCAGCCCCAGCATTTT. This codes for CASSGGRVGNQPQHF.